The clone carrying this T cell receptor (beta chain) occurred a few times. CDR1 SGDLS and CDR2 YYNGEE come from the germline V gene. This CDR3 is 15 amino acids long. Trimming cost V 4 bases and J 0 bases, with 8 bases left between them. This specimen comes from a study of shared clonotypes between healthy human individuals. Profiled with immunoSEQ multiplex PCR; TCRdb holds only in-frame clones, not every one. The table has around 500,000 clones, around 80% seen once; the top ten hold around 13%. The TCR originated in a woman aged 40 to 55 in good health. Some clones in this sample may be carry-over from other donors' samples. J is TRBJ2-6 and V is TRBV9; D remains unclear. Sequenced material: PBMCs. CDR3: CASSYQSSGANVLTF. The DNA for the CDR3 is TGTGCCAGCAGCTATCAGAGCTCTGGGGCCAACGTCCTGACTTTC. Full variable domain (missing parts from reference TRBV9 and TRBJ2-6): DSGVTQTPKHLITATGQRVTLRCSPRSGDLSVYWYQQSLDQGLQFLIQYYNGEERAKGNILERFSAQQFPDLHSELNLSSLELGDSALYFCASSYQSSGANVLTFGAGSRLTVL.